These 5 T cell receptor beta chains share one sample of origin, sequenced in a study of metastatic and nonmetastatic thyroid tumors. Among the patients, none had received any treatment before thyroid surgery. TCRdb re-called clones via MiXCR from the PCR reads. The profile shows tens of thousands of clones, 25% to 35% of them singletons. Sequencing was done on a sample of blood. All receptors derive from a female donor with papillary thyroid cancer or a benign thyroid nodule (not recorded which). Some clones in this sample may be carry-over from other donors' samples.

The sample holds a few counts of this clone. The CDR3 DNA reads TGTGCCAGTAGTAAACCCCGCCTTCGGGTAAGTGGCTACACCTTC. Translated: CASSKPRLRVSGYTF. The chain combines TRBV19 with TRBJ1-2; D uncertain. The V end lost 4 bases, the J end lost 7 bases, and 19 bases lay between the germline ends. CDR1 LNHDA and CDR2 SQIVND come from the germline V gene (reference sequence). This CDR3 region has 15 residues. The entire variable domain, with the rest obtained from reference TRBV19 and TRBJ1-2, is as follows: DGGITQSPKYLFRKEGQNVTLSCEQNLNHDAMYWYRQDPGQGLRLIYYSQIVNDFQKGDIAEGYSVSREKKESFPLTVTSAQKNPTAFYLCASSKPRLRVSGYTFGSGTRLTVV.

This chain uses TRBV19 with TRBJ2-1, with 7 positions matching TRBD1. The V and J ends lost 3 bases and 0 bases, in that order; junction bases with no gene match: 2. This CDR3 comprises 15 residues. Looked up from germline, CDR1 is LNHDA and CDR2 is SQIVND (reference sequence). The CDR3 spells CASSISGGSYNEQFF. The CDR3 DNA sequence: TGTGCCAGTAGTATTTCAGGGGGCTCCTACAATGAGCAGTTCTTC. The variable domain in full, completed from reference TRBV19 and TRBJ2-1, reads DGGITQSPKYLFRKEGQNVTLSCEQNLNHDAMYWYRQDPGQGLRLIYYSQIVNDFQKGDIAEGYSVSREKKESFPLTVTSAQKNPTAFYLCASSISGGSYNEQFFGPGTRLTVL.

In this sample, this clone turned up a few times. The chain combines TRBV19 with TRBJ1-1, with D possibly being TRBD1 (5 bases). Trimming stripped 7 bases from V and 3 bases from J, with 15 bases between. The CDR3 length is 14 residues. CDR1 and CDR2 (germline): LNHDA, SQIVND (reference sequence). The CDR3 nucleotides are TGTGCCAGTACCCCCGCGGGGACCCACACTGAAGCTTTCTTT. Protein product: CASTPAGTHTEAFF.

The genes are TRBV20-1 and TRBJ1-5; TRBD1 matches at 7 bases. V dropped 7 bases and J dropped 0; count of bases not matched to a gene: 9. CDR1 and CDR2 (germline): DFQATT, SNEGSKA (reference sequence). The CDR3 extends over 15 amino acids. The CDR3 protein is CSVPDRLYSNQPQHF. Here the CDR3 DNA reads TGCAGTGTCCCGGACAGGCTTTATAGCAATCAGCCCCAGCATTTT.

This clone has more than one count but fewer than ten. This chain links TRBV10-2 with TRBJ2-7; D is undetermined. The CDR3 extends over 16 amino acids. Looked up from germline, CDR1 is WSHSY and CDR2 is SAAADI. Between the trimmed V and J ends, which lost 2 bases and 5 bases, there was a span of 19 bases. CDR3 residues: CASSEVYTPSGHEQYF. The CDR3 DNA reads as TGCGCCAGCAGTGAGGTATACACTCCTTCGGGTCACGAGCAGTACTTC.